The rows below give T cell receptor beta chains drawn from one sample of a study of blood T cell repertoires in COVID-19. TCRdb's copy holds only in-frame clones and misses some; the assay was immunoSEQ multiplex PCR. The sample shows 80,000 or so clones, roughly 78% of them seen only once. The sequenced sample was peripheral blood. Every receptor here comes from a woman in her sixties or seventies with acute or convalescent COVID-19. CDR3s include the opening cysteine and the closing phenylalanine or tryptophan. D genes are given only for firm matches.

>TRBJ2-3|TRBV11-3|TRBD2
CASRGRGARSTDTQYF
TGTGCCAGTCGCGGGCGGGGGGCCCGTAGCACAGATACGCAGTATTTT
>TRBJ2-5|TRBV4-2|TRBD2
CASSQESSGVVETQYF
TGTGCCAGCAGCCAAGAGTCTAGCGGTGTAGTAGAGACCCAGTACTTC
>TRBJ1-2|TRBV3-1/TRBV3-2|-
CASSQGHQSNYGYTF
TGTGCCAGCAGCCAAGGACACCAGTCTAACTATGGCTACACCTTC
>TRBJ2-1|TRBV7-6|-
CASSLVEPPGDNEQFF
TGTGCCAGCAGCTTAGTCGAACCACCCGGGGACAATGAGCAGTTCTTC
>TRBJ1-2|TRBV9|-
CASSATGRYGYTF
TGTGCCAGCAGCGCTACAGGGCGGTATGGCTACACCTTC
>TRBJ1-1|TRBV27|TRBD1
CASSFDRGGTEAFF
TGTGCCAGCAGTTTTGACAGGGGGGGGACTGAAGCTTTCTTT
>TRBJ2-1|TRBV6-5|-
CASSYGGAVDGEQFF
TGTGCCAGCAGTTACGGGGGGGCGGTTGATGGTGAGCAGTTCTTC
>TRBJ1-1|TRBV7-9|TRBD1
CASSPGGPPTEAFF
TGTGCCAGCAGCCCAGGGGGGCCCCCCACTGAAGCTTTCTTT
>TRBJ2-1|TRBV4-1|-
CASSQVQASFDEQFF
TGCGCCAGCAGCCAGGTACAGGCCAGTTTCGATGAGCAGTTCTTC
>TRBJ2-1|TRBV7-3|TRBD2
CASSLAGTRSYNEQFF
TGTGCCAGCAGCCTAGCGGGGACCCGTTCCTACAATGAGCAGTTCTTC